Listed here are 9 T cell receptor beta chains from one sample, sequenced in a study of cytomegalovirus exposure and HLA in healthy donors (dated by TCRdb to about 2017). Libraries were built with the immunoSEQ multiplex PCR assay. The multiplex PCR relied on a mix of 60 forward primers for TCR Vbeta segments and 13 reverse primers for TCR Jbeta segments. In TCRdb, the immuneACCESS table is reduced to in-frame sequences with V and J assigned. These tables do not hold every clone; where another copy was compared, an unresolved V gene accounts for under half, and the others remain unexplained. The sample table records some 90,000 clones; approximately 80% of these occur just once. The leading ten clones occupy about a tenth of the sample. Sequencing was carried out using PBMCs. These receptors were taken from a human donor in good health.

V usage is TRBV20-1 and J usage is TRBJ1-1; unclear D gene. The germline V and J ends were trimmed by 5 bases and 1 base, with 5 bases remaining between them. The CDR3 length is 11 residues. Germline V gene sequence: CDR1 DFQATT, CDR2 SNEGSKA (reference sequence). This CDR3 reads CSARGNTEAFF. DNA for the CDR3: TGCAGTGCTCGGGGGAACACTGAAGCTTTCTTT.

The gene calls are TRBV18 and TRBJ2-7; TRBD1 agrees at 11 bases. Per the germline V gene, CDR1 is KGHSH and CDR2 is LQKENI. The V gene end was trimmed by 11 bases and the J gene end by 4 bases; junction bases not matched to a gene: 7. This CDR3 spans 13 amino acids. The CDR3 DNA sequence: TGTGCCGCGGCCCGGGACAGGGGGTACGAGCAGTACTTC. Encoded protein: CAAARDRGYEQYF.

CDR3 residues: CASSLGLSGYNEQFF. CDR3 sequence (DNA): TGTGCCAGCAGCTTAGGTCTTAGCGGTTACAATGAGCAGTTCTTC. The gene calls are TRBV7-6 and TRBJ2-1; D perhaps matches TRBD2 (6 bases). The CDR3 consists of 15 residues. Trimming stripped 1 base from V and 4 bases from J, with 11 bases between. The V gene's germline CDR1 is SGHVS and CDR2 FNYEAQ.

The V and J genes are TRBV18 and TRBJ2-5, with 8 nucleotides matching TRBD2. After removal of 2 bases from V and 4 bases from J, the junction contained 6 bases not matched to a gene. This CDR3 has 15 residues. The germline V gene has CDR1 KGHSH and CDR2 LQKENI. The CDR3 here is CASSPNGGATETQYF. The CDR3 coding sequence is TGTGCCAGCTCACCAAACGGGGGGGCCACAGAGACCCAGTACTTC.

V usage is TRBV2 and J usage is TRBJ1-6; 8 bases map to TRBD1. Losses at the gene ends were 3 bases for V and 6 bases for J; bases not matched to a gene: 7. Germline V lookup: CDR1 SNHLY, CDR2 FYNNEI. The CDR3 runs to 16 residues. CDR3 DNA: TGTGCCAGCAGTGATCTCAGAGGACAGGGTAATTCACCCCTCCACTTT. Its translation: CASSDLRGQGNSPLHF.

The chain has TRBV6-5 and TRBJ1-2; a possible D gene is TRBD1 (6 bases). V lost 6 bases to trimming and J lost 1 base, with 9 bases between them. Germline loops: CDR1 MNHEY, CDR2 SVGAGI. The CDR3 length is 13 residues. The CDR3 DNA follows: TGTGCCAGCAGACCGGGACATAACTATGGCTACACCTTC. It encodes CASRPGHNYGYTF.

The chain links TRBV7-8 to TRBJ1-1, with D tentatively TRBD1 (5 bases). Between the trimmed V and J ends, which lost 5 bases and 3 bases, there was a span of 13 bases. This CDR3 is built from 14 residues. Looked up from germline, CDR1 is SGHVS and CDR2 is FQNEAQ. The CDR3 DNA sequence: TGTGCCAGCAGCCCCGGGGGGTTTGACACTGAAGCTTTCTTT. Amino acid sequence: CASSPGGFDTEAFF. The whole variable domain, filled in from reference TRBV7-8 and TRBJ1-1, reads GAGVSQSPRYKVAKRGQDVALRCDPISGHVSLFWYQQALGQGPEFLTYFQNEAQLDKSGLPSDRFFAERPEGSVSTLKIQRTQQEDSAVYLCASSPGGFDTEAFFGQGTRLTVV.

The chain couples TRBV5-3 to TRBJ1-6; 7 bases align to TRBD1. TRBV5-3 is an open reading frame, and its role is uncertain. V lost 4 bases to trimming and J lost 6 bases; unmatched junction nucleotides: 4. The CDR3 length is 14 residues. CDR3 DNA: TGTGCCAGAAGCCCACGGACAGGTAATTCACCCCTCCACTTT. Residues: CARSPRTGNSPLHF.

V is TRBV14 and J is TRBJ1-2, with D perhaps TRBD1 (5 bases). Trimming stripped 1 base from V and 4 bases from J, with 16 bases between. This CDR3 contains 16 residues. CDR1 is SGHDN and CDR2 is FVKESK in the germline V gene. CDR3 sequence reads: CASSQGPLARGYGYTF. The DNA of the CDR3 is TGTGCCAGCAGCCAAGGGCCACTGGCTAGGGGCTATGGCTACACCTTC.